One sample yielded the 25 T cell receptor beta chains listed below, sequenced in a study of shared clonotypes between healthy human individuals (TCRdb year 2020). Receptor amplification or capture employed the immunoSEQ multiplex PCR assay. As stored in TCRdb, this immuneACCESS dataset retains in-frame rearrangements with V and J assigned. A fraction of the clones does not appear; measured against another copy, unresolved V genes explain less than half of the discrepancy, and the remainder lacks a known reason. This sample has some 790,000 clones in its table, and roughly 72% of those were observed once. The ten largest clonotypes hold approximately 1.8% of the sample. The sequenced material came from memory CD4+ T cells sorted from blood. The sample's cell subset or site label, decoded: CD45RA-negative fraction. Every receptor here comes from a woman aged 30 to 39 in good health.

This clone has just a few counts. The chain links TRBV28 to TRBJ1-3; 7 bases are a match to TRBD1. In germline, CDR1 is MDHEN, CDR2 SYDVKM. The CDR3 extends over 16 amino acids. V shed 7 bases, J shed 3 bases, and the junction held 12 bases outside the gene matches. CDR3 in amino acids: CASTSPGQSFGNTIYF. The CDR3 coding sequence is TGTGCCAGCACCTCTCCGGGACAGTCGTTTGGAAACACCATATATTTT.

This clone was picked up a small number of times. This may be a read error, as it is one base from a much larger clone. The chain links TRBV28 to TRBJ2-7; unclear D gene. This CDR3 spans 11 amino acids. The germline V and J ends were trimmed by 5 bases and 3 bases, with 5 bases remaining between them. Per germline, CDR1 MDHEN and CDR2 SYDVKM. CDR3 sequence (DNA): TGTGCCAGCAGTCACTACTACGAGCAGTACTTC. Translated, it gives CASSHYYEQYF.

The genes are TRBV30 and TRBJ2-3, with TRBD2 as a possible D gene (6 bases). V lost 4 bases to trimming and J lost 2 bases, with 10 bases between them. The CDR3 has 13 residues. CDR1 and CDR2 (germline): GTSNPN, SVGIG (reference sequence). The CDR3 region is CAWTPGDTDTQYF. Written as DNA, the CDR3 is TGTGCCTGGACCCCGGGGGACACAGATACGCAGTATTTT.

This chain links TRBV6-1 with TRBJ2-4; TRBD1 might be the D (5 bases). V was shortened by 1 base and J by 2 bases, with 18 bases between the two germline ends. This CDR3 region has 18 residues. The germline gives CDR1 MNHNS, CDR2 SASEGT. CDR3 sequence reads: CASSEGRGAVRPKNIQYF. CDR3 nucleotides: TGTGCCAGCAGTGAAGGTCGTGGGGCAGTCCGACCCAAAAACATTCAGTACTTC.

CDR3 coding DNA: TGCGCCAGCATTGAGAGTGGGGCCAACGTCCTGACTTTC. This sequence encodes CASIESGANVLTF. The chain has TRBV5-1 and TRBJ2-6, with no clear D. Deletions cut 6 bases from V and 3 bases from J, with 7 bases between. The CDR3 totals 13 residues. From germline, CDR1 is SGHRS and CDR2 YFSETQ. The full variable domain, rest sourced from reference TRBV5-1 and TRBJ2-6, is KAGVTQTPRYLIKTRGQQVTLSCSPISGHRSVSWYQQTPGQGLQFLFEYFSETQRNKGNFPGRFSGRQFSNSRSEMNVSTLELGDSALYLCASIESGANVLTFGAGSRLTVL.

The chain's CDR3 is CASSPTIVVVNEQFF. The DNA for the CDR3 is TGTGCCAGCTCACCTACAATCGTCGTGGTGAATGAGCAGTTCTTC. The V call is TRBV18, the J call TRBJ2-1; no clear D. The germline CDR1 and CDR2 sequences are KGHSH and LQKENI. Trimming cost V 3 bases and J 7 bases, with 16 bases left between them. The CDR3 totals 15 residues. The full variable domain, with the rest looked up from reference TRBV18 and TRBJ2-1, is NAGVMQNPRHLVRRRGQEARLRCSPMKGHSHVYWYRQLPEEGLKFMVYLQKENIIDESGMPKERFSAEFPKEGPSILRIQQVVRGDSAAYFCASSPTIVVVNEQFFGPGTRLTVL.

The chain couples TRBV7-9 to TRBJ1-5; 8 bases fit TRBD1. The CDR3 consists of 17 residues. Losses at the gene ends were 5 bases for V and 4 bases for J; bases not matched to a gene: 13. Germline assignment: CDR1 SEHNR and CDR2 FQNEAQ (reference sequence). CDR3 loop: CASSRSRGLERNQPQHF. The CDR3 DNA follows: TGTGCCAGCAGCCGGTCCAGGGGGCTAGAGAGAAATCAGCCCCAGCATTTT.

V and J are TRBV7-8 and TRBJ2-3; D might be TRBD1 (6 bases). CDR1 is SGHVS and CDR2 is FQNEAQ in the germline V gene. V lost 5 bases, J lost 1 base, and 16 bases lay in between. This CDR3 is 16 amino acids long. The CDR3 reads CASSLKWGLGTDTQYF. In DNA, the CDR3 is TGTGCCAGCAGCCTAAAGTGGGGGCTGGGCACAGATACGCAGTATTTT.

The chain employs TRBV5-1 and TRBJ1-5, with D possibly matching TRBD1 (6 bases). Trimming took off 1 base at V and 7 bases at J, with 9 bases between the two ends. The CDR3 covers 13 residues. CDR1 and CDR2 (germline): SGHRS, YFSETQ. In DNA form, the CDR3 reads TGCGCCAGCAGCTTGTTCAGGGGCCAGCCCCAGCATTTT. Encoded protein: CASSLFRGQPQHF. The whole variable domain, remainder taken from reference TRBV5-1 and TRBJ1-5, is KAGVTQTPRYLIKTRGQQVTLSCSPISGHRSVSWYQQTPGQGLQFLFEYFSETQRNKGNFPGRFSGRQFSNSRSEMNVSTLELGDSALYLCASSLFRGQPQHFGDGTRLSIL.

The chain combines TRBV5-4 with TRBJ1-3, with 8 bases fitting TRBD1. The V gene end was trimmed by 2 bases and the J gene end by 0 bases; junction bases not matched to a gene: 1. The CDR3 is 15 residues long. The germline CDR1 and CDR2 sequences are SGHNT and YYREEE (reference sequence). The CDR3 sequence: CASSLQGDSGNTIYF. CDR3 DNA: TGTGCCAGCAGCTTACAGGGGGACTCTGGAAACACCATATATTTT.

The chain joins TRBV28 to TRBJ2-2; D may be TRBD1 (5 bases). CDR1 is MDHEN, CDR2 SYDVKM, per germline. The CDR3 runs to 15 residues. Deletions cut 6 bases from V and 4 bases from J, with 15 bases between. CDR3 region: CASRRTGRGTGELFF. The CDR3 coding sequence is TGTGCCAGCAGGAGAACAGGTCGCGGCACCGGGGAGCTGTTTTTT.

The chain is built from TRBV6-4 and TRBJ2-5; D may be TRBD1 or TRBD2 (5 bases each). The V end lost 10 bases, the J end lost 2 bases, and 14 bases lay between the germline ends. This CDR3 has 13 amino acids. Germline V gene data show CDR1 as MRHNA and CDR2 as SNTAGT. The DNA of the CDR3 is TGTGCCACCCACCAATGGGGGCAAGAGACCCAGTACTTC. Translation gives CATHQWGQETQYF.

The chain combines TRBV7-2 with TRBJ2-6; no clear D. Germline loops: CDR1 SGHTA, CDR2 FQGNSA. Trimming left V 5 bases short and J 0 bases short, with 11 bases between. The CDR3 has 16 amino acids. The CDR3 DNA reads as TGTGCCAGCAGCCCAGTAGGGCCCTCTGGGGCCAACGTCCTGACTTTC. This codes for CASSPVGPSGANVLTF.

CDR3 sequence reads: CASSPIVVGTGAYEQYF. In nucleotides, the CDR3 is TGTGCCAGCTCACCAATAGTAGTCGGGACAGGGGCCTACGAGCAGTACTTC. The gene calls are TRBV18 and TRBJ2-7; TRBD1 agrees at 10 bases. The J segment lost 2 bases and the V segment lost 2 bases, leaving 9 bases of the junction unmatched. Germline CDR1 is KGHSH and CDR2 is LQKENI. The CDR3 contains 17 residues. The variable domain in full, completed from reference TRBV18 and TRBJ2-7, reads NAGVMQNPRHLVRRRGQEARLRCSPMKGHSHVYWYRQLPEEGLKFMVYLQKENIIDESGMPKERFSAEFPKEGPSILRIQQVVRGDSAAYFCASSPIVVGTGAYEQYFGPGTRLTVT.

The J gene is TRBJ1-1, the V gene TRBV11-1, with D tentatively TRBD1 (5 bases). Germline CDR1 SGHAT, CDR2 FQDESV (reference sequence). The length of the CDR3 is 13 residues. Trimming cost V 4 bases and J 1 base, with 7 bases left between them. The CDR3 spells CASSYDRNTEAFF. The DNA for the CDR3 is TGTGCCAGCAGCTATGACAGGAACACTGAAGCTTTCTTT.

Note on this clone: The junction does not match germline at one end; this may be a read error. This chain joins TRBV5-6 and TRBJ1-2; 7 positions match TRBD1. The V gene's germline CDR1 is SGHDT and CDR2 YYEEEE. CDR3 length equals 13 residues. The chain's CDR3 is CASSLGQGAGHTF. CDR3 nucleotides: TGTGCCAGCAGCTTGGGACAGGGAGCTGGCCACACCTTC.

The CDR3 coding sequence is TGTGCCAGCAGCGTTACAGGGAATACTGAAGCTTTCTTT. Encoded protein: CASSVTGNTEAFF. The chain uses TRBV7-2 and TRBJ1-1, with D possibly TRBD1 on 6 matching bases. V lost 5 bases to trimming and J lost 5 bases, with 12 bases between them. This CDR3 spans 13 amino acids. Germline V gene sequence: CDR1 SGHTA, CDR2 FQGNSA.

This chain joins TRBV11-1 and TRBJ2-2; D remains unclear. The CDR3 runs to 14 residues. Trimming took off 2 bases at V and 1 base at J, with 5 bases between the two ends. CDR1 is SGHAT and CDR2 is FQDESV in the germline V gene (reference sequence). The CDR3 DNA reads TGTGCCAGCAGCTTAAGTGGGAACACCGGGGAGCTGTTTTTT. Amino acid sequence: CASSLSGNTGELFF.

The chain couples TRBV2 to TRBJ2-1; D uncertain. CDR1 is SNHLY, CDR2 FYNNEI, per germline. The V end lost 2 bases, the J end lost 7 bases, and 15 bases lay between the germline ends. This CDR3 has 15 residues. The CDR3 is CASSERGGYQNEQFF. The DNA of the CDR3 is TGTGCCAGCAGTGAACGTGGCGGCTATCAAAATGAGCAGTTCTTC.

The chain couples TRBV7-2 to TRBJ2-1; D unresolved. The germline V gene has CDR1 SGHTA and CDR2 FQGNSA. The CDR3 loop spans 12 amino acids. V was cut by 4 bases and J by 4 bases, with 5 bases left in between. Here the CDR3 reads CASSYTYNEQFF. Here the CDR3 DNA reads TGTGCCAGCAGCTATACATACAATGAGCAGTTCTTC.

This clone was observed a handful of times. A much larger clone is a single base away; this may be a read error. This sample includes further DNA sequences coding for the same CDR3. The chain recombines TRBV7-9 with TRBJ1-5; D not certain. CDR1 is SEHNR, CDR2 FQNEAQ, per germline (reference sequence). V dropped 1 base and J dropped 6 bases, with 4 bases sitting between them. CDR3 length equals 12 residues. The CDR3 DNA follows: TGTGCCAGCAGCTTAGACGGTCAGCCCCAGCATTTT. It specifies CASSLDGQPQHF. Combining the CDR3 with reference TRBV7-9 and TRBJ1-5 gives the whole variable domain DTGVSQNPRHKITKRGQNVTFRCDPISEHNRLYWYRQTLGQGPEFLTYFQNEAQLEKSRLLSDRFSAERPKGSFSTLEIQRTEQGDSAMYLCASSLDGQPQHFGDGTRLSIL.

The V call is TRBV28, the J call TRBJ1-4; 8 bases fit TRBD1. Trimming took 2 bases from V and 8 from J; bases not matched to a gene: 7. The CDR3 runs 15 residues. Germline assignment: CDR1 MDHEN and CDR2 SYDVKM. This chain's CDR3 is CASSLLGTGGEKLFF. CDR3 nucleotide sequence: TGTGCCAGCAGTTTACTGGGGACAGGAGGGGAAAAACTGTTTTTT.

V is TRBV5-3 and J is TRBJ2-1; 10 bases fit TRBD2. TRBV5-3 is filed as an ORF, its function uncertain. The CDR3 has 19 residues. The V segment lost 0 bases and the J segment 5 bases; nucleotides outside the gene matches: 14. CDR3 sequence reads: CARSLGKREGMLGDNEQFF. The DNA of the CDR3 is TGTGCCAGAAGCTTGGGTAAGCGGGAGGGGATGTTAGGGGACAATGAGCAGTTCTTC.

For this clone: The same CDR3 is also encoded by other DNA sequences in this sample. The chain is built from TRBV7-8 and TRBJ2-1; a possible D gene is TRBD2 (5 bases). CDR1 and CDR2 (germline): SGHVS, FQNEAQ. Trimming removed 5 bases at V and 0 bases at J, with 8 bases between. The CDR3 sequence is 14 residues long. The CDR3 here is CASSPRDSYNEQFF. CDR3 nucleotide sequence: TGTGCCAGCAGCCCCCGGGACTCCTACAATGAGCAGTTCTTC.

The chain couples TRBV4-1 to TRBJ2-3; weak D call: TRBD2 (5 bases). V was clipped by 4 bases and J by 5 bases, with 13 bases between them. The CDR3 runs to 14 residues. Germline CDR1 MGHRA, CDR2 YSYEKL. CDR3 DNA sequence: TGCGCCAGCAGCCGCCGGGATGTGGAAGATACGCAGTATTTT. It codes for CASSRRDVEDTQYF.